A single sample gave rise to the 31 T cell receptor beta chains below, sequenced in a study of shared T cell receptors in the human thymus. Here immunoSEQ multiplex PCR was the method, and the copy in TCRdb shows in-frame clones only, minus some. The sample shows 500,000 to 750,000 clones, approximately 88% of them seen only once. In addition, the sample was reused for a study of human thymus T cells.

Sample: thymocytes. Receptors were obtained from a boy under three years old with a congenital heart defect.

CDR3 protein: CASPGSGSPPDTQYF. CDR3 coding DNA: TGTGCCAGCCCGGGTAGCGGGAGTCCCCCAGATACGCAGTATTTT. The chain is built from TRBV2 and TRBJ2-3; TRBD2 matches at 9 bases. V lost 8 bases and J lost 4; bases outside the gene matches: 10. Germline values: CDR1 SNHLY, CDR2 FYNNEI. The CDR3 consists of 15 residues.

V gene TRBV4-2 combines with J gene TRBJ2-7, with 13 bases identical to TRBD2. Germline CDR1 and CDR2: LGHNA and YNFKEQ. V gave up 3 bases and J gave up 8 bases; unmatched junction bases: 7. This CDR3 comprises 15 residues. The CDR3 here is CASSHPGLAGFKQYF. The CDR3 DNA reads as TGTGCCAGCAGCCACCCGGGACTAGCGGGGTTTAAGCAGTACTTC.

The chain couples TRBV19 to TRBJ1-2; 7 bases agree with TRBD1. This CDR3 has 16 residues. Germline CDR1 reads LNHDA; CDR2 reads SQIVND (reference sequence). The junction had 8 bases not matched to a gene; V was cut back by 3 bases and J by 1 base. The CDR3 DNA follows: TGTGCCAGTAGTATGAGGGGGACAGCTATTAACTATGGCTACACCTTC. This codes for CASSMRGTAINYGYTF.

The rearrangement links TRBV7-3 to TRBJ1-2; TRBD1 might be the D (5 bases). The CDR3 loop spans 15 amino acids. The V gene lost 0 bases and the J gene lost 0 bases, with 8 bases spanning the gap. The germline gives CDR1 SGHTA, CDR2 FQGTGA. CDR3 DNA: TGTGCCAGCAGCTTAACGGGCAGGGCTAACTATGGCTACACCTTC. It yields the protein CASSLTGRANYGYTF.

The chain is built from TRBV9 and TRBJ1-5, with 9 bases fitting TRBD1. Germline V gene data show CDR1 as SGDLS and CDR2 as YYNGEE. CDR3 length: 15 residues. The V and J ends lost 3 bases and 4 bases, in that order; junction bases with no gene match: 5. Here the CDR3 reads CASSEGDRENQPQHF. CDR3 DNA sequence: TGTGCCAGCAGCGAGGGGGACAGGGAAAATCAGCCCCAGCATTTT. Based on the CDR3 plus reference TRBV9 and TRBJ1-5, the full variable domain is DSGVTQTPKHLITATGQRVTLRCSPRSGDLSVYWYQQSLDQGLQFLIQYYNGEERAKGNILERFSAQQFPDLHSELNLSSLELGDSALYFCASSEGDRENQPQHFGDGTRLSIL.

CDR3 protein: CASSLGGQGGSGANVLTF. CDR3 sequence (DNA): TGTGCCAGCAGCTTAGGGGGTCAGGGGGGCTCTGGGGCCAACGTCCTGACTTTC. The chain has TRBV7-2 and TRBJ2-6; perhaps TRBD1 as D (7 bases). The V and J ends lost 1 base and 0 bases respectively, with 13 bases between them. CDR1 and CDR2 from the germline V gene are SGHTA and FQGNSA. This CDR3 comprises 18 residues.

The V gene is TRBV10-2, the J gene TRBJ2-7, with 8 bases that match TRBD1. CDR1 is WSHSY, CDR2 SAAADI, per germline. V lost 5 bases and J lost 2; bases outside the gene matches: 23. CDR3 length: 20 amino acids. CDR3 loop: CASSKTFRTGTWREPYEQYF. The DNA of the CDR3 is TGCGCCAGCAGTAAGACCTTTAGGACAGGGACTTGGCGGGAACCCTACGAGCAGTACTTC.

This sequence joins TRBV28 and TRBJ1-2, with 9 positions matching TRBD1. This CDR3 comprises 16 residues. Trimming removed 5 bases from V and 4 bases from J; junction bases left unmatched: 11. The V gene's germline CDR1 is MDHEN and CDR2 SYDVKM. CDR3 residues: CASSTFRDRALYGYTF. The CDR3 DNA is TGTGCCAGCAGTACCTTCCGGGACAGGGCTCTCTATGGCTACACCTTC.

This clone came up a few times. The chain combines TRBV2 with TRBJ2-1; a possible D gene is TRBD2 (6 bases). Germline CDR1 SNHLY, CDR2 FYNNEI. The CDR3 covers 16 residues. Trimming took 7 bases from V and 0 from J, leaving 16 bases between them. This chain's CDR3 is CASKWLRESSYNEQFF. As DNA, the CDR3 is TGTGCCAGCAAATGGCTCCGGGAGAGCTCCTACAATGAGCAGTTCTTC.

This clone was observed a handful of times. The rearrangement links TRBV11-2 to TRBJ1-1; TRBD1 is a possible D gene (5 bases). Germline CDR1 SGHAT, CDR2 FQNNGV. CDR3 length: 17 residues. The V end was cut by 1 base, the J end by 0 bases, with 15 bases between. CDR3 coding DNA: TGTGCCAGCAGCTTAGGCCCCCAGGGCCTAATGAACACTGAAGCTTTCTTT. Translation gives CASSLGPQGLMNTEAFF.

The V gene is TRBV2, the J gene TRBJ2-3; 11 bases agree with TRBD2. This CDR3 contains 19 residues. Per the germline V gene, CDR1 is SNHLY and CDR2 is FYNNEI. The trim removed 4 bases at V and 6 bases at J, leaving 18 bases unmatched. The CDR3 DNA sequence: TGTGCCAGCAGTGTTTACCTGGGACTAGCGGAATTAAGGTGGGATACGCAGTATTTT. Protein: CASSVYLGLAELRWDTQYF.

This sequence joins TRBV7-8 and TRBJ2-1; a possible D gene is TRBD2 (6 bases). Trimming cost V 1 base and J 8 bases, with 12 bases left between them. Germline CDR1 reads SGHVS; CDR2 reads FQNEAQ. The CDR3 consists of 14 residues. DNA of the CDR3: TGTGCCAGCAGCTTAGTGGGGGAGGAGGATGAGCAGTTCTTC. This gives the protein CASSLVGEEDEQFF. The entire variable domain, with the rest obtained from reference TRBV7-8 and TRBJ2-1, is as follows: GAGVSQSPRYKVAKRGQDVALRCDPISGHVSLFWYQQALGQGPEFLTYFQNEAQLDKSGLPSDRFFAERPEGSVSTLKIQRTQQEDSAVYLCASSLVGEEDEQFFGPGTRLTVL.

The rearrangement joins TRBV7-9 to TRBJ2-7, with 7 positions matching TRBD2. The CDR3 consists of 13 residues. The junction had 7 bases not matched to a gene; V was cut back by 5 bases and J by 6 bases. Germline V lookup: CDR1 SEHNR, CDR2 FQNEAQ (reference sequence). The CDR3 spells CASSTRDYSEQYF. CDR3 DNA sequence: TGTGCCAGCAGCACACGGGACTATAGCGAGCAGTACTTC.

CDR3 in DNA: TGCGCCAGCAGTGAGGGACAGGGGGTGTCCTACGAGCAGTACTTC. It codes for CASSEGQGVSYEQYF. The chain links TRBV10-1 to TRBJ2-7, with 10 bases fitting TRBD1. This CDR3 has 15 residues. Unmatched junction bases numbered 2, after V lost 2 bases and J lost 1 base. Germline CDR1 WNHNN, CDR2 SYGVQD (reference sequence).

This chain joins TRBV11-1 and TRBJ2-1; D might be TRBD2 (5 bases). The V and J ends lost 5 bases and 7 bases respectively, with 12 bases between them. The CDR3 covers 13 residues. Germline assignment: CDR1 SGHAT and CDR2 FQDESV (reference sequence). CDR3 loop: CASSPLLGNEQFF. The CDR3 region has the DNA TGTGCCAGCAGCCCATTACTAGGAAATGAGCAGTTCTTC.

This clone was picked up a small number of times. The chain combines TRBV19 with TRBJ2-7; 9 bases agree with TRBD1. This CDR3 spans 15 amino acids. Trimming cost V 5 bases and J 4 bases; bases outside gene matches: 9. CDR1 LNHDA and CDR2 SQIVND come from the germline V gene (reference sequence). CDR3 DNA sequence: TGTGCCAGTAGTCCCCACACGGGACAGGGATACGAGCAGTACTTC. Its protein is CASSPHTGQGYEQYF.

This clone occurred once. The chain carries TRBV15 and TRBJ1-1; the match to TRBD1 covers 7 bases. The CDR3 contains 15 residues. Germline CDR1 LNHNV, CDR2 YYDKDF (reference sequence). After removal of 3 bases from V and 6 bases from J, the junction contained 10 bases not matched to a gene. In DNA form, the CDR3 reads TGTGCCACCAGCAGGCCCTGGAGGGGGCCCCCTGAAGCTTTCTTT. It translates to CATSRPWRGPPEAFF.

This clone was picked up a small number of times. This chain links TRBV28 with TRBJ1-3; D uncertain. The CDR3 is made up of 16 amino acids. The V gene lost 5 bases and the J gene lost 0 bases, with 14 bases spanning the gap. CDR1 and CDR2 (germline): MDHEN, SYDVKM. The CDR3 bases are TGTGCCAGCAGTCCTCACCCGACGGGCTCTGGAAACACCATATATTTT. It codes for CASSPHPTGSGNTIYF. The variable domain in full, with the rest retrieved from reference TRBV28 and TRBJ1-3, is DVKVTQSSRYLVKRTGEKVFLECVQDMDHENMFWYRQDPGLGLRLIYFSYDVKMKEKGDIPEGYSVSREKKERFSLILESASTNQTSMYLCASSPHPTGSGNTIYFGEGSWLTVV.

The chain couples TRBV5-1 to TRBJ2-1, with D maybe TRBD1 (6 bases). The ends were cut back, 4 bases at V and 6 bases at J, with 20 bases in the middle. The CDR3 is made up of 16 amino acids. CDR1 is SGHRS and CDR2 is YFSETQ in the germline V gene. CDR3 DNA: TGCGCCAGCAGCGGAAGGACAGCTGCGTGGTGCAATGAGCAGTTCTTC. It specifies CASSGRTAAWCNEQFF.

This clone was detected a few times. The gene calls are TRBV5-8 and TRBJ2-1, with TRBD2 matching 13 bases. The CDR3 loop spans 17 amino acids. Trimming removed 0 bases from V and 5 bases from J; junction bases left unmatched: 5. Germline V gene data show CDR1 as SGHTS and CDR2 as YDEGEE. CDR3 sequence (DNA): TGTGCCAGCAGCTTGGCTGGGACTAGCGGGAATAACAATGAGCAGTTCTTC. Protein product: CASSLAGTSGNNNEQFF.

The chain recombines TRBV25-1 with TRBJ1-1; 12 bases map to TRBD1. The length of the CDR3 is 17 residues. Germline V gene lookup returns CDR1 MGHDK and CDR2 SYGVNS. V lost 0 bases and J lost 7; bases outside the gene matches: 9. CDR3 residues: CASSEYFWDRGHDEAFF. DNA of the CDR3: TGTGCCAGCAGTGAATATTTCTGGGACAGGGGGCATGATGAAGCTTTCTTT. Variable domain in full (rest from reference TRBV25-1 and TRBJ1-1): EADIYQTPRYLVIGTGKKITLECSQTMGHDKMYWYQQDPGMELHLIHYSYGVNSTEKGDLSSESTVSRIRTEHFPLTLESARPSHTSQYLCASSEYFWDRGHDEAFFGQGTRLTVV.

The CDR3 nucleotides read TGCGCCAGCAGCCAAGATCAGGGGTTAGGACTAGAGCCGATTACGAACACCGGGGAGCTGTTTTTT. This translates into CASSQDQGLGLEPITNTGELFF. The J gene is TRBJ2-2, the V gene TRBV4-1; tentatively, D is TRBD2 (7 bases). Trimming shortened V by 0 bases and J by 0 bases, and 26 bases separated the two germline ends. The CDR3 has 22 residues. The germline CDR1 and CDR2 sequences are MGHRA and YSYEKL.

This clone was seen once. The CDR3 sequence: CAISESKGQYSGNTIYF. The CDR3 bases are TGTGCCATCAGTGAGTCGAAAGGACAGTACTCTGGAAACACCATATATTTT. The chain links TRBV10-3 to TRBJ1-3; D may be TRBD1 (6 bases). This CDR3 is 17 amino acids long. Germline V gene lookup returns CDR1 ENHRY and CDR2 SYGVKD. Trimming removed 0 bases at V and 0 bases at J, with 12 bases between.

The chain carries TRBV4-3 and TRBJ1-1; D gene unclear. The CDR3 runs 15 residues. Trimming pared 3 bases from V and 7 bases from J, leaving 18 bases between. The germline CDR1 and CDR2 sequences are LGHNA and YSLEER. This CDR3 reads CASSHTSIPGDEAFF. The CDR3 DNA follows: TGCGCCAGCAGCCACACTTCAATCCCCGGGGATGAAGCTTTCTTT.

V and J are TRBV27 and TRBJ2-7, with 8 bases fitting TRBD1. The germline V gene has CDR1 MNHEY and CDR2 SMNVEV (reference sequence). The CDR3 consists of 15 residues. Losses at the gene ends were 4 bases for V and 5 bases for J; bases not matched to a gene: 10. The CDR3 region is CASSSSSDRVHEQYF. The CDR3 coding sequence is TGTGCCAGCAGTTCCTCATCGGACAGGGTCCACGAGCAGTACTTC.

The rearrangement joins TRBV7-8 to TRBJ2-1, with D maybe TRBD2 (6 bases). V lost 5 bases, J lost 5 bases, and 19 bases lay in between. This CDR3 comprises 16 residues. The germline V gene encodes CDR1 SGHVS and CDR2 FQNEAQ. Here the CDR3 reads CASSNTRWGLNNEQFF. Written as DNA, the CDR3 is TGTGCCAGCAGCAACACCCGGTGGGGACTTAACAATGAGCAGTTCTTC.

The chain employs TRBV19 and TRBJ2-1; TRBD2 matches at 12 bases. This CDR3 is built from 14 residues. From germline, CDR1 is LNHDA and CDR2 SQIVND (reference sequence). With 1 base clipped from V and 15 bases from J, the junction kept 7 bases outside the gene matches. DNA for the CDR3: TGTGCCAGTAGTATAGCGGCTAGCGGGAGGGCCCCGTTCTTC. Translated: CASSIAASGRAPFF.

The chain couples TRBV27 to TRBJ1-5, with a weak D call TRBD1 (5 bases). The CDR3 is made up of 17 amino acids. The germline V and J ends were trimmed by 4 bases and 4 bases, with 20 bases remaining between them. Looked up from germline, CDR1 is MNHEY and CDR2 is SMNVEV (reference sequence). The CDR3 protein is CASSSYSRPGGNQPQHF. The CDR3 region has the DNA TGTGCCAGCAGTTCGTACTCACGTCCGGGGGGAAATCAGCCCCAGCATTTT.

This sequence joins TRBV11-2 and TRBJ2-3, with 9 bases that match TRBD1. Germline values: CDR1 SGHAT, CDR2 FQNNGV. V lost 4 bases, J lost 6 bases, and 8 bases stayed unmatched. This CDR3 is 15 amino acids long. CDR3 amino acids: CASSSGQGRKDTQYF. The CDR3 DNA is TGTGCCAGCAGCTCGGGACAGGGAAGGAAGGATACGCAGTATTTT.

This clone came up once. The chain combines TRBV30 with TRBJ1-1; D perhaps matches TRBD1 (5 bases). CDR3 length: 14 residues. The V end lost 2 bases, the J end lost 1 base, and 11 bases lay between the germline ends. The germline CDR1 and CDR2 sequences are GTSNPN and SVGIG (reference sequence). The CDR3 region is CAWSFRGGNTEAFF. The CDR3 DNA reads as TGTGCCTGGAGTTTTCGGGGGGGGAACACTGAAGCTTTCTTT.

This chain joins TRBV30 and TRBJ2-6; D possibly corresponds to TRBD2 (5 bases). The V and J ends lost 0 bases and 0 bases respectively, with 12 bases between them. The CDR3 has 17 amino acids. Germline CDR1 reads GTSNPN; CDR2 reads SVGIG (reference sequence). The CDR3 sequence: CAWSVRGFYSGANVLTF. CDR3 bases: TGTGCCTGGAGTGTACGAGGGTTCTACTCTGGGGCCAACGTCCTGACTTTC.